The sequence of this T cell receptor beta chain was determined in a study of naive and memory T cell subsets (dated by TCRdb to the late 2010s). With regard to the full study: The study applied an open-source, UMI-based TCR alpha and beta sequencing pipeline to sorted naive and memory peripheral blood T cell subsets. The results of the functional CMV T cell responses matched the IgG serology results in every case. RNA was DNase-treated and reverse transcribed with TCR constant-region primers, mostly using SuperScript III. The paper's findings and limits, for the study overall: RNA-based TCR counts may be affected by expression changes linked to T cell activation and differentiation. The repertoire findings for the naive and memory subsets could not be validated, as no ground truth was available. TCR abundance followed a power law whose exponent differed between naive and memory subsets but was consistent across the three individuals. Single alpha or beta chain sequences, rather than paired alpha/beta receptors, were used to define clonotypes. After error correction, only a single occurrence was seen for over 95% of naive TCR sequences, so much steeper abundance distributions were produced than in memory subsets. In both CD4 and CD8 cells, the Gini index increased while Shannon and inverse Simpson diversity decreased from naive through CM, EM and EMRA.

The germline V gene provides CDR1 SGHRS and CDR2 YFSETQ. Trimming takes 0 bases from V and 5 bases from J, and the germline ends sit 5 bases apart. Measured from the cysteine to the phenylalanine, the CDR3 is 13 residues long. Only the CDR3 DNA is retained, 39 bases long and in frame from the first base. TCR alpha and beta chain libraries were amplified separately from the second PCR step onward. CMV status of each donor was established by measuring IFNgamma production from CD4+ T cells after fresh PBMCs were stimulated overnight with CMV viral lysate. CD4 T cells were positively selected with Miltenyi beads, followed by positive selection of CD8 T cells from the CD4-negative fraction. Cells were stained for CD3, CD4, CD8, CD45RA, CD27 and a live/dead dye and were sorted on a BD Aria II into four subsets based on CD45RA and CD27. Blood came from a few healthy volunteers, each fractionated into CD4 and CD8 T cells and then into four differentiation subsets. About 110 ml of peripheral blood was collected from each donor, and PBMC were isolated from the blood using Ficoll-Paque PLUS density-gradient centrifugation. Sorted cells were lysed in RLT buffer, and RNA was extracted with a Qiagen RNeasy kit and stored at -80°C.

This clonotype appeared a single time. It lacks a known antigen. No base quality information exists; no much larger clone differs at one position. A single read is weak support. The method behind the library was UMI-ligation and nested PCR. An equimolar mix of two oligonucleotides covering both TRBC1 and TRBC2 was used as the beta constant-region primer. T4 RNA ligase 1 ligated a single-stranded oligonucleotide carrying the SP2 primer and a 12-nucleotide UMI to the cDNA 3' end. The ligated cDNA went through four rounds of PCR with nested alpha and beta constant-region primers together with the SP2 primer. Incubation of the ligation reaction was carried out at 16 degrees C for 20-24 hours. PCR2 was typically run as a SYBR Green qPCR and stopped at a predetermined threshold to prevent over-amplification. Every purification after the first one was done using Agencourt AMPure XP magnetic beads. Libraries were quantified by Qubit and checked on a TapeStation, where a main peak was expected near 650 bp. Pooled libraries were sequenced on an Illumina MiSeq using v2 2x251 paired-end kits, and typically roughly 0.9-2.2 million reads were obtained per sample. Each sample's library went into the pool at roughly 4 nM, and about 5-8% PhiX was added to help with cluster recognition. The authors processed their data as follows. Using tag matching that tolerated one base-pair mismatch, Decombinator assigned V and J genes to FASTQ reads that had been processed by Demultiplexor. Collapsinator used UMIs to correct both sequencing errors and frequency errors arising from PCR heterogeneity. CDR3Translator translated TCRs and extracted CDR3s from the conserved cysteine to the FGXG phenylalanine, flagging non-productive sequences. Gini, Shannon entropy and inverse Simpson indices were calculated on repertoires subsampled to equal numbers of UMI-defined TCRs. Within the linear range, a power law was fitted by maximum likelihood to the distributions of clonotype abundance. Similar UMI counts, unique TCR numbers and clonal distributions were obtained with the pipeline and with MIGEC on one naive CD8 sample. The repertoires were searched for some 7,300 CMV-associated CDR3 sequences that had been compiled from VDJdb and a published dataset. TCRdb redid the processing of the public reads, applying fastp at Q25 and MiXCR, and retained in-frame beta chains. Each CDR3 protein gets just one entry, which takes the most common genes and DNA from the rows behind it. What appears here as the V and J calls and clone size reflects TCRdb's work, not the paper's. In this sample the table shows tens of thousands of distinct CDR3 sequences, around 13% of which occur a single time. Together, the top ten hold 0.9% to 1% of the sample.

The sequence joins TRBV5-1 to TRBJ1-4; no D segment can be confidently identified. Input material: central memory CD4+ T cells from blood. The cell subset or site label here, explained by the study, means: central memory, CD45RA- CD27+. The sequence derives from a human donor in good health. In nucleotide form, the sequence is TGCGCCAGCAGCTTGGACGGGAATGAAAAACTGTTTTTT. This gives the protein CASSLDGNEKLFF.